This T cell receptor beta chain is from a study of regulatory T cells in long-lasting Graves disease. TCRdb processed the reads anew with MiXCR; each CDR3 protein has one entry. Of over 1,500 distinct CDR3 sequences in the sample, approximately 60% are singletons; the top ten hold about 6.9%. PBMCs provided the RNA from which the TCR library was made. This clonotype has more than one count but fewer than ten. The CDR3 extends over 15 amino acids. Trimming took 4 bases from V and 4 from J, leaving 13 bases between them. The germline V gene has CDR1 MNHEY and CDR2 SVGAGI. The sequence came from a human donor with Graves disease. The chain links TRBV6-5 to TRBJ1-4; a weak D match, TRBD1 (6 bases). This specimen was peripheral blood mononuclear cells (PBMCs), taken with antithyroid drug treatment, in newly diagnosed or persistent Graves disease (not recorded which). DNA of the CDR3: TGTGCCAGCAGTTCATACAGGGCAATTAATGAAAAACTGTTTTTT. Encoded protein: CASSSYRAINEKLFF.